This entry is about one TCR beta chain. V lost 4 bases and J lost 5; bases outside the gene matches: 12. The V gene's germline CDR1 is LGHNA and CDR2 YNFKEQ. There are 17 residues in the CDR3. The data were obtained in a study of blood T cell repertoires in COVID-19. Study as a whole: T cells, B-cell-depleted T cells, or PBMCs provided the cDNA or gDNA that served as material.

TCRdb's table, derived via immunoSEQ multiplex PCR, lists solely in-frame clones and lacks some. The table has 350,000 to 500,000 clones, roughly 88% seen once; the top ten hold less than 1.5%. This TCR was recovered from a woman aged 18-35 years who had been exposed to COVID-19. The sequencing input was PBMCs or T cells enriched from blood (not recorded which). This chain links TRBV4-2 with TRBJ2-5, with 11 nucleotides matching TRBD2. The CDR3 sequence is CASSRTQLLAGGETQYF. CDR3 nucleotide sequence: TGTGCCAGCAGCCGGACGCAGCTTCTAGCGGGAGGTGAGACCCAGTACTTC.